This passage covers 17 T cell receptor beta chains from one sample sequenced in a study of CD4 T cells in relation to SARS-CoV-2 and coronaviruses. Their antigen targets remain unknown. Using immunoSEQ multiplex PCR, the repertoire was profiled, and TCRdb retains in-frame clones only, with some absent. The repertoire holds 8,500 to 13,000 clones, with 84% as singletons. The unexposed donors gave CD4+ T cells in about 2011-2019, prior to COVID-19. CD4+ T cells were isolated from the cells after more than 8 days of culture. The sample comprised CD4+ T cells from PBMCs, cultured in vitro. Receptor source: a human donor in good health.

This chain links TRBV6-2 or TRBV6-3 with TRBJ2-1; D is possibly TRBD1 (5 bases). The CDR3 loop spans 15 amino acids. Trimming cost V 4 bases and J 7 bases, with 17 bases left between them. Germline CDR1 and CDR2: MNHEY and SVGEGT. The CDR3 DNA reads TGTGCCAGCAGTTCCAGGGTACGTGTCCCTAATGAGCAGTTCTTC. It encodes CASSSRVRVPNEQFF.

The CDR3 reads CASSQEPLRTGQNTDTQYF. As DNA, the CDR3 is TGTGCCAGCAGCCAAGAACCATTAAGGACAGGACAAAACACAGATACGCAGTATTTT. The chain employs TRBV3-1 (or the pseudogene TRBV3-2) and TRBJ2-3; 7 bases are a match to TRBD1. The CDR3 contains 19 residues. Germline lookup yields CDR1 LGHDT and CDR2 YNNKEL (reference sequence). After removal of 0 bases from V and 2 bases from J, the junction contained 14 bases not matched to a gene.

CDR3 region: CASSNRDPGYTF. In nucleotides, the CDR3 is TGTGCCAGCAGTAACAGGGACCCTGGCTACACCTTC. The V call is TRBV7-9, the J call TRBJ1-2, with D possibly matching TRBD1 (6 bases). This CDR3 spans 12 amino acids. Germline-derived CDR1 and CDR2 are SEHNR and FQNEAQ (reference sequence). Trimming pared 6 bases from V and 7 bases from J, leaving 12 bases between.

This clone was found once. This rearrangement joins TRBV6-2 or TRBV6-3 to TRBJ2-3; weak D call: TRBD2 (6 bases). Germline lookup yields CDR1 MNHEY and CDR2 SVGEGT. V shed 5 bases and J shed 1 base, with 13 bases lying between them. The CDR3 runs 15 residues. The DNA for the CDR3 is TGTGCCAGCAGTATCGGGGGAAGCGGCACAGATACGCAGTATTTT. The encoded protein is CASSIGGSGTDTQYF.

CDR3 DNA sequence: TGTGCCATCGCTGGCCAGGGGGAATTTTTCGAAGCTTTCTTT. Translated, it gives CAIAGQGEFFEAFF. This sequence joins TRBV10-3 and TRBJ1-1; 7 bases are a match to TRBD1. The CDR3 length is 14 residues. The junction had 14 bases not matched to a gene; V was cut back by 8 bases and J by 8 bases. Germline values: CDR1 ENHRY, CDR2 SYGVKD.

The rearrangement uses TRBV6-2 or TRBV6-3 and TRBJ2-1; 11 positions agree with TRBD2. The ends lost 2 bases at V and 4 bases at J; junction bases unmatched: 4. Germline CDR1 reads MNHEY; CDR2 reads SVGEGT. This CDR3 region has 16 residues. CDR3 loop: CASSYQGLAAYNEQFF. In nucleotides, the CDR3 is TGTGCCAGCAGTTACCAGGGACTAGCGGCTTACAATGAGCAGTTCTTC.

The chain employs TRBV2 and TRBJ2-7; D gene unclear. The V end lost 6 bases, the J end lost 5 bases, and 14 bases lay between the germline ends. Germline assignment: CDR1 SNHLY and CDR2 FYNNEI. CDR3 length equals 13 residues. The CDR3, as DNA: TGTGCCAGCAGCCCGCTCGCCCGAGACGAGCAGTACTTC. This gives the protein CASSPLARDEQYF. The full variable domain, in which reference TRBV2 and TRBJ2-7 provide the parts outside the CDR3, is EPEVTQTPSHQVTQMGQEVILRCVPISNHLYFYWYRQILGQKVEFLVSFYNNEISEKSEIFDDQFSVERPDGSNFTLKIRSTKLEDSAMYFCASSPLARDEQYFGPGTRLTVT.

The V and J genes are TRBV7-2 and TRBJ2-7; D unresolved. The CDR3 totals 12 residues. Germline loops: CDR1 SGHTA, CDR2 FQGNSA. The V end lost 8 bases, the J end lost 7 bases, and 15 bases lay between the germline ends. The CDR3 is CASRSLVGEQYF. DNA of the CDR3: TGTGCCAGCCGATCCCTTGTGGGAGAGCAGTACTTC.

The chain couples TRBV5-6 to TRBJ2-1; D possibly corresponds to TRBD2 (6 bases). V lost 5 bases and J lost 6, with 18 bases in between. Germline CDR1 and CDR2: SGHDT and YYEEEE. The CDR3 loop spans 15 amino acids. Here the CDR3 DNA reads TGTGCCAGCAGTGGCAGGAGGGCTAAAGGCAATGAGCAGTTCTTC. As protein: CASSGRRAKGNEQFF.

The CDR3 coding sequence is TGTGCCAGCAGCCCCTCCCTGGCGGGAGGATCGTACAGGCAGTTCTTC. Its translation is CASSPSLAGGSYRQFF. This rearrangement joins TRBV14 to TRBJ2-1; TRBD2 aligns across 8 bases. CDR1 and CDR2 (germline): SGHDN, FVKESK. The CDR3 has 16 residues. The V and J ends lost 4 bases and 12 bases, in that order; junction bases with no gene match: 17.

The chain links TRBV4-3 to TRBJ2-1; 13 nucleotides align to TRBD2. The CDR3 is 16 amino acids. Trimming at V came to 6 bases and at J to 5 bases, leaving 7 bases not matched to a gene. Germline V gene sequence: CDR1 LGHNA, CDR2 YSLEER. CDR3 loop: CASSRTSGSLNNEQFF. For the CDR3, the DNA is TGCGCCAGCAGTAGGACTAGCGGGAGCCTCAACAATGAGCAGTTCTTC.

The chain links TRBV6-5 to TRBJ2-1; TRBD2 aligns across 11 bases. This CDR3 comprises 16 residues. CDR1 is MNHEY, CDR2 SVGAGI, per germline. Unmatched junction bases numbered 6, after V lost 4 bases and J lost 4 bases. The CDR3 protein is CASSLAGGPRYNEQFF. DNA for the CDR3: TGTGCCAGCAGTTTAGCGGGGGGGCCGAGATACAATGAGCAGTTCTTC.

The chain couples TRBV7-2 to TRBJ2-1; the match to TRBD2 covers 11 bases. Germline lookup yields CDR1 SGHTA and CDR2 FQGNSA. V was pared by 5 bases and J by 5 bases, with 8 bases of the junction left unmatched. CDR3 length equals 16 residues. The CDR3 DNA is TGTGCCAGCAGCGCCACTAGCGGGAGATTCAACAATGAGCAGTTCTTC. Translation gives CASSATSGRFNNEQFF.

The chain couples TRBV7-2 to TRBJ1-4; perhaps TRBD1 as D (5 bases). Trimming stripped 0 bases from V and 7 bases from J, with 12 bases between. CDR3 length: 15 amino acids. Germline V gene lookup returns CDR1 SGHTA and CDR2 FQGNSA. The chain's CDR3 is CASSLAFGGGEKLFF. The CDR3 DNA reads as TGTGCCAGCAGCTTAGCTTTCGGGGGTGGTGAAAAACTGTTTTTT.

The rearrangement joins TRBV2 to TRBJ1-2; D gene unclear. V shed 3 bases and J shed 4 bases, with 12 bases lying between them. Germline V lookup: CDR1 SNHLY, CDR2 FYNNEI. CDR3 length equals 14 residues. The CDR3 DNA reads TGTGCCAGCAGTGAGAGTGGGAATTCCTATGGCTACACCTTC. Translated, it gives CASSESGNSYGYTF.

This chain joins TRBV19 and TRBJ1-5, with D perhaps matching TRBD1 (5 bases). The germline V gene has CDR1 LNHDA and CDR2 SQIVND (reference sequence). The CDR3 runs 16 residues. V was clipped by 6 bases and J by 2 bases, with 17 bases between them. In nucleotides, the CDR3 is TGTGCCAGTAGCCCTCGGGGGGGGACCGGCAATCAGCCCCAGCATTTT. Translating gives CASSPRGGTGNQPQHF.

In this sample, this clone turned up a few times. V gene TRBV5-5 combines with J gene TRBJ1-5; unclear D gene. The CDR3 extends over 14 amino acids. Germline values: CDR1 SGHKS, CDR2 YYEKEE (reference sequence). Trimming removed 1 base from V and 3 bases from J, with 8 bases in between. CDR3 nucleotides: TGTGCCAGCAGCTTGACGGGTGCCAATCAGCCCCAGCATTTT. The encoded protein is CASSLTGANQPQHF.